The subject of this entry is one T cell receptor (beta chain). Its antigen is currently not known. No base quality values were provided; no much bigger clone lies one nucleotide off. TCRbeta CDR3 regions were amplified from genomic DNA using the immunoSEQ Assay, a bias-controlled multiplex PCR. The authors' analysis ran thus. Nucleated cell counts per sample were estimated from amplification of reference gene primers within the assay. To quantify the absolute abundance of each unique TCRbeta CDR3 rearrangement, sequence reads were collapsed and filtered. For each sample, productive Simpson clonality was calculated by taking the square root of Simpson's diversity index across productive rearrangements. Held by TCRdb, this immuneACCESS table contains in-frame sequences only and omits some clones. Under half of the omission traces to an unresolved V gene where checked; the cause of the rest is unknown. Clonal size and the V and J genes are those of that table, whereas D and trimming came from the DNA. Within this sample are around 170,000 clones, with roughly 86% of them counted one time only. 5.5% to 7% of the sample rests with the top ten.

V and J are truncated by 4 bases and 0 bases respectively, leaving an intervening sequence of 10 bases. From cysteine to phenylalanine, the CDR3 is 14 amino acids long. Left in the record is the CDR3 DNA by itself, 42 bases read in frame from the first base. The CDR1 and CDR2 encoded by the germline V gene are KGHSH and LQKENI. The sample is drawn from a study of blood T cell repertoires in COVID-19 (dated by TCRdb to the early 2020s). About the full investigation: Samples from collaborators originated in the United States, Italy and Spain and spanned both the acute and convalescent phases of COVID-19. The prospective study material was composed of cDNA or gDNA derived from T cells, B-cell-depleted T cells, or PBMCs. The repertoires were released in a freely available public database intended as a resource for research on the immune response to SARS-CoV-2. The samples were drawn from the first 160 participants of the ongoing ImmuneRACE study and from 950 to 1,500 subjects provided by 6 global collaborators. HLA class I and class II types, where available, came from metadata supplied by the sample provider rather than from assay-based typing. Subjects who had been exposed to COVID-19, were actively infected with it, or had recovered from it provided the deeply sampled blood TCRbeta repertoires that made up the dataset. Sample metadata almost always included a de-identified subject ID, COVID-19 status, age in years and sex.

Each collaborating institution followed its own protocols to collect whole blood in K2EDTA tubes. For TCRbeta analysis, collaborators shipped samples in one of three forms: frozen whole blood, isolated PBMCs, or DNA extracted from either of those sample types. What the research found in general, with its limitations: How much clinical and demographic metadata was included differed by source and by participant, and the metadata was provided uncurated.

The chain links TRBV18 with TRBJ2-7; TRBD1 is perhaps the D gene, given 6 matching bases. This TCR came from a man aged 45-65 years with active or convalescent COVID-19. Sequenced material: peripheral blood. The CDR3 reads as follows: CASSLRDNSYEQYF. The bases read TGTGCCAGCTCACTCCGGGACAACTCCTACGAGCAGTACTTC.